This is a list of T cell receptor beta chains from one sample in a study of blood T cell repertoires in COVID-19. Assay used: immunoSEQ multiplex PCR; TCRdb lists only in-frame clones, some missing. The table lists about 170,000 clones, roughly 88% of them singletons, with about 1.2% in the top ten. Sequenced: peripheral blood. The receptors were gathered from a man aged 55 to 70 who had recovered from COVID-19. The CDR3 runs from the conserved cysteine through the conserved F or W. The order of the fields is J gene, V gene, D gene, clone size, CDR3 DNA, CDR3 protein. A D gene is named only where the DNA matches it firmly. Not all rows give a size; the values are once, few, many and, for expanded clones, a class.

j_gene: TRBJ2-7; v_gene: TRBV7-2; d_gene: .; abundance: .; CDR3nt: TGTGCCAGCAGCTTACGGGGTAACGAGCAGTACTTC; CDR3aa: CASSLRGNEQYF
j_gene: TRBJ1-5; v_gene: TRBV7-9; d_gene: TRBD1; abundance: .; CDR3nt: TGTGCCAGCAGCGACGGACAGGGGGGCGATCAGCCCCAGCATTTT; CDR3aa: CASSDGQGGDQPQHF
j_gene: TRBJ1-2; v_gene: TRBV11-1; d_gene: .; abundance: .; CDR3nt: TGTGCCAGCAGCCCAAGCGGGGACTATGGCTACACCTTC; CDR3aa: CASSPSGDYGYTF
j_gene: TRBJ2-5; v_gene: TRBV5-4; d_gene: .; abundance: .; CDR3nt: TGTGCCAGCAGCTTAACGCCGGGGGACCAAGAGACCCAGTACTTC; CDR3aa: CASSLTPGDQETQYF
j_gene: TRBJ2-1; v_gene: TRBV3-1/TRBV3-2; d_gene: TRBD2; abundance: .; CDR3nt: TGTGCCAGCAGCCAAGGGCTAGCGGGGGCCTACAATGAGCAGTTCTTC; CDR3aa: CASSQGLAGAYNEQFF
j_gene: TRBJ1-2; v_gene: TRBV18; d_gene: TRBD1; abundance: .; CDR3nt: TGTGCCAGCTTCGCAACCGGACAGGGGCGGGGAGGCTACACCTTC; CDR3aa: CASFATGQGRGGYTF
j_gene: TRBJ2-2; v_gene: TRBV6-5; d_gene: .; abundance: .; CDR3nt: TGTGCCACCTCAGACAAGAACACCGGGGAGCTGTTTTTT; CDR3aa: CATSDKNTGELFF
j_gene: TRBJ2-7; v_gene: TRBV18; d_gene: .; abundance: .; CDR3nt: TGTGCCAGCTCACCAGGGGCAGGGAACTACGAGCAGTACTTC; CDR3aa: CASSPGAGNYEQYF
j_gene: TRBJ1-3; v_gene: TRBV5-1; d_gene: TRBD1; abundance: .; CDR3nt: TGCGCCAGCAGCTTGGTGGGGACAGGGGATTTGTTCTCTGGAAACACCATATATTTT; CDR3aa: CASSLVGTGDLFSGNTIYF
j_gene: TRBJ2-6; v_gene: TRBV7-3; d_gene: .; abundance: .; CDR3nt: TGTGCCAGCAGCCCGAGGGCCCGGGACATTAGAATTCCTGGGGCCAACGTCCTGACTTTC; CDR3aa: CASSPRARDIRIPGANVLTF
j_gene: TRBJ1-4; v_gene: TRBV4-2; d_gene: .; abundance: .; CDR3nt: TGTGCCAGCAGCCAAGACAGGGGAACTAATGAAAAACTGTTTTTT; CDR3aa: CASSQDRGTNEKLFF
j_gene: TRBJ2-5; v_gene: TRBV11-2; d_gene: TRBD2; abundance: .; CDR3nt: TGTGCCAGCAGCTTAGATTACCACGGACTAGCGGTAAAAGAGACCCAGTACTTC; CDR3aa: CASSLDYHGLAVKETQYF
j_gene: TRBJ1-1; v_gene: TRBV12-3/TRBV12-4; d_gene: TRBD1; abundance: once; CDR3nt: TGTGCCAGCAGTCGTAGACAGGGGTATGAAGCTTTCTTT; CDR3aa: CASSRRQGYEAFF
j_gene: TRBJ2-3; v_gene: TRBV19; d_gene: TRBD2; abundance: .; CDR3nt: TGTGCCAGTAGTATTTCTAGCGGGGGGCGAGGAGATACGCAGTATTTT; CDR3aa: CASSISSGGRGDTQYF
j_gene: TRBJ2-4; v_gene: TRBV2; d_gene: TRBD2; abundance: .; CDR3nt: TGTGCCAGCAGTGGTTGGGGGGGAGTCATTCAGTACTTC; CDR3aa: CASSGWGGVIQYF
j_gene: TRBJ1-3; v_gene: TRBV5-1; d_gene: .; abundance: .; CDR3nt: TGCGCCAGCAGCGTAGGAGGGGCGCTCGATGGAAACACCATATATTTT; CDR3aa: CASSVGGALDGNTIYF
j_gene: TRBJ2-7; v_gene: TRBV6-2/TRBV6-3; d_gene: TRBD2; abundance: once; CDR3nt: TGTGCCAGCAGCCACGGGGCTAGCGGGGGCTACGAGCAGTACTTC; CDR3aa: CASSHGASGGYEQYF
j_gene: TRBJ1-6; v_gene: TRBV5-6; d_gene: TRBD1; abundance: .; CDR3nt: TGTGCCAGCAGCTCCGGACAGGTCTATTCACCCCTCCACTTT; CDR3aa: CASSSGQVYSPLHF
j_gene: TRBJ2-5; v_gene: TRBV9; d_gene: .; abundance: .; CDR3nt: TGTGCCAGCAGCGTAGCCGGGGGTGGGGTCCAAGAGACCCAGTACTTC; CDR3aa: CASSVAGGGVQETQYF
j_gene: TRBJ2-7; v_gene: TRBV6-5; d_gene: .; abundance: .; CDR3nt: TGTGCCAGCAGTTACTCCCGGCCTCAGGAGGACGAGCAGTACTTC; CDR3aa: CASSYSRPQEDEQYF
j_gene: TRBJ2-2; v_gene: TRBV11-2; d_gene: .; abundance: .; CDR3nt: TGTGCCAGCAGCAGACGGGGAAACACCGGGGAGCTGTTTTTT; CDR3aa: CASSRRGNTGELFF
j_gene: TRBJ2-3; v_gene: TRBV6-5; d_gene: .; abundance: .; CDR3nt: TGTGCCAGCAGACCCGATGTCAGCGGTGGAGATACGCAGTATTTT; CDR3aa: CASRPDVSGGDTQYF
j_gene: TRBJ1-1; v_gene: TRBV19; d_gene: .; abundance: .; CDR3nt: TGTGCCAGTAGGAAAATAGTGGACACTGAAGCTTTCTTT; CDR3aa: CASRKIVDTEAFF
j_gene: TRBJ2-5; v_gene: TRBV7-2; d_gene: .; abundance: .; CDR3nt: TGTGCCAGCAGCTCGTACCAAGAGACCCAGTACTTC; CDR3aa: CASSSYQETQYF
j_gene: TRBJ1-2; v_gene: TRBV2; d_gene: TRBD1; abundance: .; CDR3nt: TGTGCCAGCACAAACCGGGACAGCGGCTATGGCTACACCTTC; CDR3aa: CASTNRDSGYGYTF
j_gene: TRBJ1-2; v_gene: TRBV25-1; d_gene: .; abundance: .; CDR3nt: TGTGCCAGCACCAGGGATGCTAACTATGGCTACACCTTC; CDR3aa: CASTRDANYGYTF
j_gene: TRBJ2-7; v_gene: TRBV3-1/TRBV3-2; d_gene: .; abundance: .; CDR3nt: TGTGCCAGCAGCCAAGAAACGGTCTACGAGCAGTACTTC; CDR3aa: CASSQETVYEQYF